This T cell receptor beta chain was profiled in a study of radiation and T cells in renal cell carcinoma. Study-wide results and caveats: Without pretreatment biopsies, baseline tumor clonotype presence was undetermined.

This clone was detected only once. Its antigen remains unidentified. V was shortened by 0 bases and J by 8 bases, with 19 bases between the two germline ends. Germline V gives CDR1 SQVTM, CDR2 ANQGSEA. CDR3 length equals 15 residues. The repertoire was sequenced with immunoSEQ multiplex PCR; TCRdb's copy has only in-frame clones and lacks some. The repertoire consists of more than 150,000 clones, with approximately 90% occurring once and the leading ten covering 10% to 15%. Sample time point: blood 2 weeks post-SBRT. As to treatment: 15 Gy SBRT to primary tumor, nephrectomy 4 weeks later. This TCR came from a woman aged 45 to 65 with renal cell carcinoma. This chain connects TRBV29-1 to TRBJ1-2; D is perhaps TRBD1 (5 bases). This specimen consisted of blood, obtained from a patient whose treatment included radiotherapy and nephrectomy. CDR3 nucleotides: TGCAGCGTTGAAGAGATGGCTGGGGGAGTACGAGGCTACACCTTC. It encodes CSVEEMAGGVRGYTF.